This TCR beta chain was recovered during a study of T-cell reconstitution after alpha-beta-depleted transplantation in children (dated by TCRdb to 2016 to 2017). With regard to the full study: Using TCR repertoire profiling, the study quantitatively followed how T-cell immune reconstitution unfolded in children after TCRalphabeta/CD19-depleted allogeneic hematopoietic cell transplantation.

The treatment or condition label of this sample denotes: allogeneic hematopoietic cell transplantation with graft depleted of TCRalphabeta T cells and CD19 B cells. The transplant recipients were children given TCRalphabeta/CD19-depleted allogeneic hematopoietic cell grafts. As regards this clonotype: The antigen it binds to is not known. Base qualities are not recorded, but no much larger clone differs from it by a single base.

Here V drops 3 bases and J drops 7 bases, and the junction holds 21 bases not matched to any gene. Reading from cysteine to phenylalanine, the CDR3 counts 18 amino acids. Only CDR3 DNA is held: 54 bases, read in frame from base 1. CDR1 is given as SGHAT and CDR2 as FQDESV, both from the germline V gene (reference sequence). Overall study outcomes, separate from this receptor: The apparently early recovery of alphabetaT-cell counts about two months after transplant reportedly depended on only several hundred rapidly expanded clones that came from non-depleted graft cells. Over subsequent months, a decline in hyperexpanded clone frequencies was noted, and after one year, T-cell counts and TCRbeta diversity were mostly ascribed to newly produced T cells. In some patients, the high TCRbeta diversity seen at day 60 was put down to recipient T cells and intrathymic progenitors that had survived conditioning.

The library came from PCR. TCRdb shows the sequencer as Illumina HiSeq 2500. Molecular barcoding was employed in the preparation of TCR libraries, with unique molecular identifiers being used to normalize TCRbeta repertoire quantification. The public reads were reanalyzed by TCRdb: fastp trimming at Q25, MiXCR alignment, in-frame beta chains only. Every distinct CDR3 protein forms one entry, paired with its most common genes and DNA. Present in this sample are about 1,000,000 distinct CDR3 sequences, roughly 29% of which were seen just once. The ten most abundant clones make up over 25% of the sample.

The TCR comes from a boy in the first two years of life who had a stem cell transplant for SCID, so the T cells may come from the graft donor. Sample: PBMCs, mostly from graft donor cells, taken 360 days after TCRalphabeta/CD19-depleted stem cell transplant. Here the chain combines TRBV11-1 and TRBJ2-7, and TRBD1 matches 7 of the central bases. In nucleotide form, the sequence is TGTGCCAGCAGCTTCCTGACCGGACCACTAAGAGGGGGCTTTGAGCAGTACTTC. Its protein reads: CASSFLTGPLRGGFEQYF.